Each of the 21 T cell receptor beta chains below was sequenced from the same sample in a study of CD8 T cells in Susac syndrome (dated 2019 in TCRdb). Libraries came from the immunoSEQ multiplex PCR assay. RNA was extracted using the RNeasy kit, and about 0.5 to 1 ug of the RNA was reverse transcribed with random hexamers. TCRdb passed the public sequencing reads through fastp at Q25 and MiXCR, retaining productive beta sequences. When rows share a CDR3 protein, they turn into one entry using the most common DNA and genes. In all, the sample holds over 300,000 distinct CDR3 sequences, and 92% of those were seen once. The ten largest clones represent roughly 0.07% of the sample. Sequenced sample: CD4+ T cells from PBMCs. These receptors all stem from a human donor with multiple sclerosis.

V gene TRBV12-3 or TRBV12-4 combines with J gene TRBJ1-6, with D perhaps matching TRBD1 (5 bases). The length of the CDR3 is 14 residues. The V end lost 3 bases, the J end lost 6 bases, and 9 bases lay between the germline ends. The CDR3 coding sequence is TGTGCCAGCAGTTTTTCCAGGGCTAATTCACCCCTCCACTTT. Its translation: CASSFSRANSPLHF.

This chain links TRBV9 with TRBJ2-3; 7 bases align to TRBD2. Germline CDR1 is SGDLS and CDR2 is YYNGEE. The length of the CDR3 is 15 residues. With V trimmed by 0 bases and J by 0 bases, 1 base remained unmatched. CDR3 region: CASSVVGGSTDTQYF. In DNA form, the CDR3 reads TGTGCCAGCAGCGTAGTCGGGGGGAGCACAGATACGCAGTATTTT. The full variable domain, completed using reference TRBV9 and TRBJ2-3, is DSGVTQTPKHLITATGQRVTLRCSPRSGDLSVYWYQQSLDQGLQFLIQYYNGEERAKGNILERFSAQQFPDLHSELNLSSLELGDSALYFCASSVVGGSTDTQYFGPGTRLTVL.

The chain combines TRBV2 with TRBJ2-1; 14 nucleotides match TRBD2. Losses at the gene ends were 6 bases for V and 0 bases for J; bases not matched to a gene: 7. Germline CDR1 is SNHLY and CDR2 is FYNNEI. The CDR3 has 18 amino acids. The CDR3 loop is CASRGLAGVKGSYNEQFF. DNA of the CDR3: TGTGCCAGCAGGGGACTAGCGGGAGTAAAGGGCTCCTACAATGAGCAGTTCTTC.

The CDR3 region is CASSLLRSNYGYTF. The CDR3 nucleotides are TGTGCCAGCAGTCTCTTGAGGTCAAACTATGGCTACACCTTC. The rearrangement joins TRBV11-2 to TRBJ1-2, with D uncertain. CDR3 size: 14 residues. V lost 6 bases to trimming and J lost 2 bases, with 13 bases between them. Looked up from germline, CDR1 is SGHAT and CDR2 is FQNNGV.

This sequence joins TRBV6-2 or TRBV6-3 and TRBJ1-1; 7 bases map to TRBD1. This CDR3 is 12 amino acids long. Germline values: CDR1 MNHEY, CDR2 SVGEGT. V lost 5 bases, J lost 11 bases, and 8 bases stayed unmatched. CDR3 residues: CASSTRQGRAFF. As DNA, the CDR3 is TGTGCCAGCAGTACACGACAGGGTCGCGCTTTCTTT.

The chain employs TRBV6-5 and TRBJ2-2; D unresolved. Germline CDR1 MNHEY, CDR2 SVGAGI. The CDR3 is 15 residues long. Trimming shortened V by 7 bases and J by 1 base, and 13 bases separated the two germline ends. CDR3 bases: TGTGCCAGCACTTTAACCCTAGGGAACACCGGGGAGCTGTTTTTT. Amino acids: CASTLTLGNTGELFF.

This clonotype appeared once. The chain employs TRBV5-1 and TRBJ2-2; possibly TRBD1 for D (6 bases). The CDR3 contains 16 residues. Trimming took 1 base from V and 0 from J, leaving 10 bases between them. CDR1 is SGHRS, CDR2 YFSETQ, per germline. The CDR3 reads CASSLNRVTNTGELFF. CDR3 coding DNA: TGCGCCAGCAGCTTGAACAGGGTAACGAACACCGGGGAGCTGTTTTTT. Drawing the rest from reference TRBV5-1 and TRBJ2-2, the complete variable domain is KAGVTQTPRYLIKTRGQQVTLSCSPISGHRSVSWYQQTPGQGLQFLFEYFSETQRNKGNFPGRFSGRQFSNSRSEMNVSTLELGDSALYLCASSLNRVTNTGELFFGEGSRLTVL.

This clonotype is a singleton in its sample. The chain's CDR3 is CASSLSIDTEAFF. The CDR3 DNA is TGTGCCAGCAGCTTAAGCATAGACACTGAAGCTTTCTTT. This sequence joins TRBV7-3 and TRBJ1-1; no clear D gene. CDR3 size: 13 residues. V lost 1 base and J lost 3, with 6 bases in between. Germline V gene data show CDR1 as SGHTA and CDR2 as FQGTGA.

This chain links TRBV6-1 with TRBJ2-3; D remains ambiguous. Germline values: CDR1 MNHNS, CDR2 SASEGT. V dropped 0 bases and J dropped 1 base, with 5 bases sitting between them. The CDR3 runs 14 residues. The CDR3, as DNA: TGTGCCAGCAGTGAAGCCCAGGGCACAGATACGCAGTATTTT. It encodes CASSEAQGTDTQYF.

The table lists this clonotype with a few counts. This chain uses TRBV6-1 with TRBJ2-5, with unresolved D. The length of the CDR3 is 11 residues. Trimming took 6 bases from V and 5 from J, leaving 7 bases between them. Germline V gene sequence: CDR1 MNHNS, CDR2 SASEGT. The DNA for the CDR3 is TGTGCCAGCAGCAAGAGGGAGACCCAGTACTTC. Encoded protein: CASSKRETQYF.

The count of this clonotype is one. The chain joins TRBV3-1 to TRBJ2-5, with D possibly TRBD2 on 5 matching bases. The CDR3 totals 14 residues. V lost 3 bases to trimming and J lost 0 bases, with 8 bases between them. Germline CDR1 and CDR2: LGHDT and YNNKEL (reference sequence). The CDR3: CASSQVRDQETQYF. For the CDR3, the DNA is TGTGCCAGCAGCCAGGTGCGGGACCAAGAGACCCAGTACTTC.

The CDR3 sequence is CSASQRQGGYGYTF. The CDR3 nucleotides are TGCAGTGCCTCGCAACGACAGGGGGGGTATGGCTACACCTTC. The chain employs TRBV20-1 and TRBJ1-2; 9 bases line up with TRBD1. CDR1 DFQATT and CDR2 SNEGSKA come from the germline V gene (reference sequence). The junction had 10 bases not matched to a gene; V was cut back by 6 bases and J by 5 bases. There are 14 residues in the CDR3.

The chain combines TRBV2 with TRBJ2-7; 8 bases line up with TRBD1. The germline V gene has CDR1 SNHLY and CDR2 FYNNEI. The junction had 2 bases not matched to a gene; V was cut back by 9 bases and J by 1 base. The CDR3 consists of 12 residues. The CDR3 DNA sequence: TGTGCCAGTGACAGGGGATCCTACGAGCAGTACTTC. Amino acids: CASDRGSYEQYF.

The rearrangement uses TRBV29-1 and TRBJ2-3; the D gene is possibly TRBD1 (6 bases). V was pared by 4 bases and J by 1 base, with 9 bases between. Germline-derived CDR1 and CDR2 are SQVTM and ANQGSEA. The CDR3 sequence is 13 residues long. The CDR3 nucleotides are TGCAGCGTTGCCCGGACAGGCACAGATACGCAGTATTTT. It encodes CSVARTGTDTQYF.

The chain recombines TRBV3-1 with TRBJ1-1; D not resolved. Trimming took off 0 bases at V and 1 base at J, with 12 bases between the two ends. This CDR3 spans 16 amino acids. The germline gives CDR1 LGHDT, CDR2 YNNKEL (reference sequence). This CDR3 is CASSQEGETRNTEAFF. CDR3 nucleotides: TGTGCCAGCAGCCAAGAGGGTGAGACACGGAACACTGAAGCTTTCTTT.

V gene TRBV12-5 combines with J gene TRBJ2-1; 13 nucleotides agree with TRBD2. This CDR3 comprises 16 residues. The ends lost 6 bases at V and 6 bases at J; junction bases unmatched: 8. Germline V gives CDR1 LGHNT, CDR2 FRNRAP. The CDR3 is CASGRRLAGGPNEQFF. The CDR3 DNA reads TGTGCTAGTGGCCGAAGACTAGCGGGGGGACCCAATGAGCAGTTCTTC. Full variable domain (missing parts from reference TRBV12-5 and TRBJ2-1): DARVTQTPRHKVTEMGQEVTMRCQPILGHNTVFWYRQTMMQGLELLAYFRNRAPLDDSGMPKDRFSAEMPDATLATLKIQPSEPRDSAVYFCASGRRLAGGPNEQFFGPGTRLTVL.

This rearrangement joins TRBV6-2 or TRBV6-3 to TRBJ1-2; D might be TRBD1 (5 bases). The germline V gene encodes CDR1 MNHEY and CDR2 SVGEGT. CDR3 length: 11 amino acids. Trimming pared 6 bases from V and 8 bases from J, leaving 10 bases between. The CDR3 region has the DNA TGTGCCAGCAGCGTGGGGCGCGGCTACACCTTC. Translating it yields CASSVGRGYTF.

The gene calls are TRBV18 and TRBJ1-5; 8 bases agree with TRBD1. Germline V gives CDR1 KGHSH, CDR2 LQKENI. V dropped 9 bases and J dropped 6; count of bases not matched to a gene: 10. This CDR3 is built from 14 residues. DNA of the CDR3: TGTGCCAGTGCACCCGGACAGGGCTCTCAGCCCCAGCATTTT. It codes for CASAPGQGSQPQHF.

The DNA for the CDR3 is TGTGCCAGCACAGACGGACAGACCTACGAGCAGTACTTC. Its translation is CASTDGQTYEQYF. J is TRBJ2-7 and V is TRBV21-1; TRBD1 reflects the table's D call only, with no check against the DNA. TRBV21-1 is annotated as a pseudogene. This CDR3 spans 13 amino acids.

V and J are TRBV3-1 and TRBJ2-7; TRBD1 aligns across 9 bases. With 2 bases clipped from V and 3 bases from J, the junction kept 2 bases outside the gene matches. The CDR3 is made up of 14 amino acids. The germline gives CDR1 LGHDT, CDR2 YNNKEL (reference sequence). The CDR3 here is CASSQTTGGYEQYF. CDR3 DNA: TGTGCCAGCAGCCAAACGACAGGGGGCTACGAGCAGTACTTC.

The chain uses TRBV11-2 and TRBJ1-1; no clear D gene. Trimming left V 0 bases short and J 4 bases short, with 9 bases between. This CDR3 region has 14 residues. Germline CDR1 is SGHAT and CDR2 is FQNNGV. The CDR3 sequence is CASSLDRIGTEAFF. The CDR3 coding sequence is TGTGCCAGCAGCTTAGATCGGATTGGCACTGAAGCTTTCTTT.